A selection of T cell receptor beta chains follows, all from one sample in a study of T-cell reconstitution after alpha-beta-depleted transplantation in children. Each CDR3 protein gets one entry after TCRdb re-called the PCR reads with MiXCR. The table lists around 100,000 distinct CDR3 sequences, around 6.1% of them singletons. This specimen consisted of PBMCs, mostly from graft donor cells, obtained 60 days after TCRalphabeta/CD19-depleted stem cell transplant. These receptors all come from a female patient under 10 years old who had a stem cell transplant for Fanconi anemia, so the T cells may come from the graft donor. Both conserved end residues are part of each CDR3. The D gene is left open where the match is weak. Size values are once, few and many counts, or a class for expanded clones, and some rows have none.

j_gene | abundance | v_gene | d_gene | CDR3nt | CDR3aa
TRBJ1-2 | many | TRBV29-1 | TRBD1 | TGCAGCGCCGGGGACAGCCTTAACTATGGCTACACCTTC | CSAGDSLNYGYTF
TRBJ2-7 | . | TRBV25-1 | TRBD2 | TGTGCCAACAGCATAGCGGGAGGGCCCTACGAGCAGTACTTC | CANSIAGGPYEQYF
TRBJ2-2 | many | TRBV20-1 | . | TGCAGTGCCCCAATTGGAGGGCTCACCGGGGAGCTGTTTTTT | CSAPIGGLTGELFF
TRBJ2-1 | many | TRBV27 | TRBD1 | TGTGCCAGCAGTTTCGGACAGGGGAACAATGAGCAGTTCTTC | CASSFGQGNNEQFF
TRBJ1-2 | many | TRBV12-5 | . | TGTGCTAGTGGTCCTGGGGGGGACTATGGCTACACCTTC | CASGPGGDYGYTF
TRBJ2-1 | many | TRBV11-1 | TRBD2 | TGTGCCAGCAGCTTAGCGCGGACTAGGCAAAACAATGAGCAGTTCTTC | CASSLARTRQNNEQFF
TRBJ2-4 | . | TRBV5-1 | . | TGCGCCAGCAGCTTGGGGGGTGTAGAAAACATTCAGTACTTC | CASSLGGVENIQYF
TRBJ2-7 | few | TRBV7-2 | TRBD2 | TGTGCCAGCAGCTCCGGACTAGCCTTCTCCTACGAGCAGTACTTC | CASSSGLAFSYEQYF
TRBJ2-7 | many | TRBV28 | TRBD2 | TGTGCCAGCAGTATACTAGCGGGATACTCCTACGAGCAGTACTTC | CASSILAGYSYEQYF
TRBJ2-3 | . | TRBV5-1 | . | TGCGCCAGCAGCCCTCTAGGGGGTAGCACAGATACGCAGTATTTT | CASSPLGGSTDTQYF
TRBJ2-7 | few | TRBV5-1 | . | TGCGCCAGCAGCTCCGGATATAAACACGGGACGGGGAGCTCCTACGAGCAGTACTTC | CASSSGYKHGTGSSYEQYF
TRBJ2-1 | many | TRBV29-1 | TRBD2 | TGCAGCGTGGGAGGGGAGACCTACAATGAGCAGTTCTTC | CSVGGETYNEQFF
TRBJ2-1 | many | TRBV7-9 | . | TGTGCCAGCAGCTTAGCGGGTCCCTCCTACAATGAGCAGTTCTTC | CASSLAGPSYNEQFF
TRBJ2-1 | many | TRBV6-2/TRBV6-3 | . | TGTGCCAGCGGGAGCTCCTACAATGAGCAGTTCTTC | CASGSSYNEQFF
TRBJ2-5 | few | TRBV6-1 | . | TGTGCCAGCAGTGATCAGGGTCCGGCGGAAGAGACCCAGTACTTC | CASSDQGPAEETQYF
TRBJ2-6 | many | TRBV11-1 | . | TGTGCCAGCAGCTCCGACCTCTCTGGGGCCAACGTCCTGACTTTC | CASSSDLSGANVLTF
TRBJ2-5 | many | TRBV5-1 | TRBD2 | TGCGCCAGCAGCTTGGTGAGGAGCGGGGTCCAAGAGACCCAGTACTTC | CASSLVRSGVQETQYF
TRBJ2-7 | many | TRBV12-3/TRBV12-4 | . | TGTGCCAGCAGTTTTCCTGGCAGGGTCACCTACGAGCAGTACTTC | CASSFPGRVTYEQYF
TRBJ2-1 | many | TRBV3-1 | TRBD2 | TGTGCCAGCAGACAGACCGGGACTAGTGTAGGTGAGCAGTTCTTC | CASRQTGTSVGEQFF
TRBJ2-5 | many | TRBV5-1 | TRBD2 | TGCGCCAGCAGCTGGCGACTAGCGGGAGACCAAGAGACCCAGTACTTC | CASSWRLAGDQETQYF
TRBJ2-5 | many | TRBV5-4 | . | TGTGCCAGCAGGCCACAGGGTCGGGAGACCCAGTACTTC | CASRPQGRETQYF
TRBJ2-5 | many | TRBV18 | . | TGTGCCAGCTCACCACCTCCAGTACAAGAGACCCAGTACTTC | CASSPPPVQETQYF
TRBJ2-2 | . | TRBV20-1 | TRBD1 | TGCAGTGCTAGAGATGTAGGACAGGGGATGACCGGGGAGCTGTTTTTT | CSARDVGQGMTGELFF
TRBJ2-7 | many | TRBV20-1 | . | TGCAGTGCTAGGAAACAGGGTTCGGAGCAGTACTTC | CSARKQGSEQYF
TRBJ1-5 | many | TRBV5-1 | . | TGCGCCAGCAGCTTGGAATCTTGGGAATCAGCCCAGCATTTT | CASSLESWESAQHF
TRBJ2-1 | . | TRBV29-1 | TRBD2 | TGCAGCGTTACGCCACTAGCGGGAGGGCCAGGGGAGCAGTTCTTC | CSVTPLAGGPGEQFF
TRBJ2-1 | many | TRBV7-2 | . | TGTGCCAGCAGCCTACTGCTAACAAACAATGAGCAGTTCTTC | CASSLLLTNNEQFF
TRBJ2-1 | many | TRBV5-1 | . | TGCGCCAGCAGCTTGAACGGGGGGCGGGTTCGTGCCTATGAGCAGTTCTTC | CASSLNGGRVRAYEQFF
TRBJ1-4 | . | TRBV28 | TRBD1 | TGTGCCAGCAGCAAAACTCCGGGACAGAGGAATGAAAAACTGTTTTTT | CASSKTPGQRNEKLFF
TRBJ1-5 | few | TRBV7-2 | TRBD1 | TGTGCCAGCAGCTTTAACAGGGGCTTCAATCAGCCCCAGCATTTT | CASSFNRGFNQPQHF
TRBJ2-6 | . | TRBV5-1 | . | TGCGCCAGCAGCTTGGATACAGCTGGGGCCAACGTCCTGACTTTC | CASSLDTAGANVLTF
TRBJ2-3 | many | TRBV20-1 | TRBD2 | TGCAGTGCAGCCACTAGCGGGAGGGCAGGCGGCACAGATACGCAGTATTTT | CSAATSGRAGGTDTQYF
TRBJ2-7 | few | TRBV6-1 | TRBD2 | TGTGCCAGCAGTCGTGGTCATAGCGGGAGAGGCTACGAGCAGTACTTC | CASSRGHSGRGYEQYF
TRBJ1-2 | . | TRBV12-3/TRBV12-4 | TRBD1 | TGTGCCAGCAGTTTAAGGGCAGGGGGAAGGAACTATGGCTACACCTTC | CASSLRAGGRNYGYTF
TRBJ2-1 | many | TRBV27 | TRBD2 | TGTGCCAGCAGTTTATTCCTAGCGGGACCCTACAATGAGCAGTTCTTC | CASSLFLAGPYNEQFF
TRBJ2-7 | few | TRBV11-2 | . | TGTGCCAGCAGCTTAGATCGGCCGAACGAGCAGTACTTC | CASSLDRPNEQYF
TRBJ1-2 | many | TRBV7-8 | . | TGTGCCAGCAGCCCACGGGGGGGCTATGGCTACACCTTC | CASSPRGGYGYTF
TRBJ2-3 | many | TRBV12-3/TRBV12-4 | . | TGTGCCAGCAGCCGACGGACCGGAGATACGCAGTATTTT | CASSRRTGDTQYF
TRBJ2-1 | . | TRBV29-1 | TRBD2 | TGCAGCGTAGAAAAAACTAGCGGGGGATACAATGAGCAGTTCTTC | CSVEKTSGGYNEQFF
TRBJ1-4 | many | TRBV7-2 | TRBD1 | TGTGCCAGCAGCTTCCGGACAGGGTGGCCTGAAAAACTGTTTTTT | CASSFRTGWPEKLFF
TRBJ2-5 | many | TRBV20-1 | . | TGCAGTGCTAGCCCGACCAAAATCTTCCAAGAGACCCAGTACTTC | CSASPTKIFQETQYF
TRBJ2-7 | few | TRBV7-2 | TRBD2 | TGTGCCAGCAGCCCCCGGCTAGCGGGAGAGATCCCCTACGAGCAGTACTTC | CASSPRLAGEIPYEQYF
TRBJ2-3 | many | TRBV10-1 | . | TGCGCCAGCAGTGAAATGTCAGCAACTCCGGGGACCACAACAGATACGCAGTATTTT | CASSEMSATPGTTTDTQYF
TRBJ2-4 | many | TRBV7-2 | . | TGTGCCAGCAGCTTAGACCGCAGGGTTAACATTCAGTACTTC | CASSLDRRVNIQYF
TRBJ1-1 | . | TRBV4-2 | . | TGTGCCAGCAGCCCGGGGGGGGGCACTGAAGCTTTCTTT | CASSPGGGTEAFF
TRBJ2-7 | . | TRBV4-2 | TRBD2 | TGTGCCAGCAGCCGAGAGTTAGCGGGAGGGAACTACGAGCAGTACTTC | CASSRELAGGNYEQYF
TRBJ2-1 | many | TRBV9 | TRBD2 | TGTGCCAGCAGCGCCATAGCGGGAGGTTGGAATGAGCAGTTCTTC | CASSAIAGGWNEQFF
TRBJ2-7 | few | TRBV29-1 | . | TGCAGCGTTGTGAGCACCTACGAGCAGTACTTC | CSVVSTYEQYF
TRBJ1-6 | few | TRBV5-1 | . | TGCGCCAGCAGCCGGCAGGGAGGGAATTCACCCCTCCACTTT | CASSRQGGNSPLHF
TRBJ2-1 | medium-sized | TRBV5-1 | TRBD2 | TGCGCCAGCAGCTTGGTAGTTAGCGGGATTAATGAGCAGTTCTTC | CASSLVVSGINEQFF